These 15 T cell receptor beta chains originate from one sample sequenced in a study of regulatory T cells in long-lasting Graves disease (TCRdb year 2021). The time point label here, explained by the study, means: persistent/refractory GD, antithyroid drugs over 5 years with positive TRAb. For both TCR sequencing and RNA sequencing, RNA was extracted from PBMCs in TRIzol. Receptor libraries were prepared by multiplex PCR. TCRdb records Illumina HiSeq 4000 as the sequencer. iRepertoire HTBI primers and Arm-PCR amplification of CDR3 regions were used to construct TCR beta libraries. Using fastp trimming at Q25 and MiXCR clonotype assembly, TCRdb reanalyzed the public sequencing data and kept in-frame beta chains. Each entry is one CDR3 protein sequence, shown with its most common DNA and genes. Present in this sample are 300,000 to 500,000 distinct CDR3 sequences, 20% of which were seen just once. The ten largest clones add up to 20% to 25% of the sample.

The sequences come from peripheral blood mononuclear cells (PBMCs), collected when the disease was refractory, from a patient treated with antithyroid drugs. These TCRs come from a female donor with Graves disease.

This clonotype has ten or more counts. J is TRBJ1-1 and V is TRBV15; 8 nucleotides match TRBD1. Germline CDR1 is LNHNV and CDR2 is YYDKDF (reference sequence). V gave up 5 bases and J gave up 2 bases; unmatched junction bases: 7. This CDR3 region has 15 residues. CDR3 residues: CATSPRAGGNTEAFF. In DNA, the CDR3 is TGTGCCACCAGCCCCCGGGCAGGGGGCAACACTGAAGCTTTCTTT.

This clonotype came up many times. J is TRBJ1-6 and V is TRBV28; D is unclear. V was clipped by 5 bases and J by 10 bases, with 15 bases between them. The CDR3 runs to 14 residues. Per the germline V gene, CDR1 is MDHEN and CDR2 is SYDVKM. The CDR3 here is CASSHPGVGSPLHF. CDR3 sequence (DNA): TGTGCCAGCAGTCATCCGGGTGTCGGATCACCCCTCCACTTT.

V gene TRBV7-9 combines with J gene TRBJ2-7; no definite D call. The CDR3 has 16 residues. V lost 0 bases and J 0 bases, leaving 12 bases between the germline ends. CDR1 is SEHNR, CDR2 FQNEAQ, per germline (reference sequence). CDR3 sequence: CASSLATGPSSYEQYF. In DNA, the CDR3 is TGTGCCAGCAGCTTAGCAACCGGGCCGAGCTCCTACGAGCAGTACTTC.

This clonotype was found many times. This sequence joins TRBV12-3 or TRBV12-4 and TRBJ1-5; 9 bases agree with TRBD1. CDR3 size: 15 residues. The V segment lost 6 bases and the J segment 5 bases; nucleotides outside the gene matches: 8. This CDR3 reads CASRPGQGRDQPQHF. CDR3 nucleotides: TGTGCCAGCAGACCCGGACAGGGGCGGGATCAGCCCCAGCATTTT.

With respect to this clonotype: In this CDR3 the conserved last residue, phenylalanine or tryptophan, is missing, so a read error is likely. The rearrangement links TRBV7-8 to TRBJ2-7, with a possible D match to TRBD1 (5 bases). The CDR3 totals 16 residues. Germline V CDR1 and CDR2: SGHVS, FQNEAQ. V was shortened by 5 bases and J by 0 bases, with 17 bases between the two germline ends. CDR3 sequence: CASSEPQQASSYEQYL. CDR3 nucleotide sequence: TGTGCCAGCAGCGAACCCCAACAGGCGAGCTCCTACGAGCAGTACCTC.

This clonotype was seen a handful of times. The chain links TRBV20-1 to TRBJ1-5; D might be TRBD1 (6 bases). This CDR3 comprises 16 residues. Trimming left V 4 bases short and J 0 bases short, with 16 bases between. Germline V gene sequence: CDR1 DFQATT, CDR2 SNEGSKA (reference sequence). CDR3 loop: CSAKDSGTYSNQPQHF. In DNA form, the CDR3 reads TGCAGTGCTAAGGACAGTGGAACTTATAGCAATCAGCCCCAGCATTTT.

This clonotype was seen a few times. With a much larger clone just one base away, this may be a read error. The chain recombines TRBV6-1 with TRBJ2-5; TRBD1 matches at 9 bases. Germline assignment: CDR1 MNHNS and CDR2 SASEGT. CDR3 length equals 14 residues. V lost 5 bases, J lost 3 bases, and 4 bases stayed unmatched. CDR3 residues: CASSNRDREETQYF. In DNA form, the CDR3 reads TGTGCCAGCAGTAACCGGGACAGGGAAGAGACCCAGTACTTC.

This clonotype was observed at least ten times. The chain links TRBV28 to TRBJ2-7, with TRBD1 matching over 9 bases. With 5 bases clipped from V and 2 bases from J, the junction kept 7 bases outside the gene matches. CDR1 is MDHEN and CDR2 is SYDVKM in the germline V gene. The CDR3 has 15 residues. CDR3 sequence (DNA): TGTGCCAGCAGTCCCGTGGACAGGGGCCCCTACGAGCAGTACTTC. Translation: CASSPVDRGPYEQYF.

The chain carries TRBV5-1 and TRBJ1-1; no definite D call. Per germline, CDR1 SGHRS and CDR2 YFSETQ. V was clipped by 4 bases and J by 0 bases, with 10 bases between them. CDR3 length equals 14 residues. The CDR3: CASSAPGLNTEAFF. CDR3 bases: TGCGCCAGCAGCGCCCCGGGCCTGAACACTGAAGCTTTCTTT. Full variable domain (remainder filled in from reference TRBV5-1 and TRBJ1-1): KAGVTQTPRYLIKTRGQQVTLSCSPISGHRSVSWYQQTPGQGLQFLFEYFSETQRNKGNFPGRFSGRQFSNSRSEMNVSTLELGDSALYLCASSAPGLNTEAFFGQGTRLTVV.

In this sample, this clonotype turned up many times. The V and J genes are TRBV13 and TRBJ2-5, with D perhaps assigned TRBD1 or TRBD2 (5 bases each). The CDR3 is 14 residues long. The V and J ends lost 4 bases and 1 base respectively, with 10 bases between them. Germline lookup yields CDR1 PRHDT and CDR2 FYEKMQ (reference sequence). CDR3 loop: CASSSVGAQETQYF. DNA of the CDR3: TGTGCCAGCAGCTCGGTCGGGGCCCAAGAGACCCAGTACTTC. Filled out from reference TRBV13 and TRBJ2-5, the complete variable domain reads AAGVIQSPRHLIKEKRETATLKCYPIPRHDTVYWYQQGPGQDPQFLISFYEKMQSDKGSIPDRFSAQQFSDYHSELNMSSLELGDSALYFCASSSVGAQETQYFGPGTRLLVL.

This clonotype was detected many times. For the CDR3, the DNA is TGTGCCAGCAGCTTAGTGCCGTTCTACGAGCAGTACTTC. This encodes CASSLVPFYEQYF. The chain employs TRBV7-2 and TRBJ2-7; no firm D call. Germline CDR1 and CDR2: SGHTA and FQGNSA. Trimming removed 1 base from V and 3 bases from J, with 7 bases in between. This CDR3 comprises 13 residues.

Only a few counts were recorded for this clonotype. This chain links TRBV28 with TRBJ2-7; D is perhaps TRBD2 (6 bases). V was cut by 3 bases and J by 4 bases, with 16 bases left in between. The germline V gene has CDR1 MDHEN and CDR2 SYDVKM. The CDR3 totals 15 residues. The CDR3 nucleotides are TGTGCCAGCAGTTTTACTAGCACAAGCTCATACGAGCAGTACTTC. Translation: CASSFTSTSSYEQYF.

The table lists this clonotype with a few counts. This rearrangement joins TRBV29-1 to TRBJ2-5; D gene ambiguous. Germline V gene data show CDR1 as SQVTM and CDR2 as ANQGSEA. V shed 4 bases and J shed 1 base, with 10 bases lying between them. This CDR3 has 13 amino acids. The CDR3 region has the DNA TGCAGCGTTGTCGGGCGGCTCCAAGAGACCCAGTACTTC. Protein product: CSVVGRLQETQYF. Filled out from reference TRBV29-1 and TRBJ2-5, the complete variable domain reads SAVISQKPSRDICQRGTSLTIQCQVDSQVTMMFWYRQQPGQSLTLIATANQGSEATYESGFVIDKFPISRPNLTFSTLTVSNMSPEDSSIYLCSVVGRLQETQYFGPGTRLLVL.

The rearrangement uses TRBV29-1 and TRBJ2-1; D remains unclear. Germline V lookup: CDR1 SQVTM, CDR2 ANQGSEA. V was cut by 6 bases and J by 0 bases, with 9 bases left in between. This CDR3 has 13 residues. The CDR3 DNA reads as TGCAGCGTGCACACCGGCTCCTACAATGAGCAGTTCTTC. Translation gives CSVHTGSYNEQFF.

This clonotype was found a few times. The V and J genes are TRBV6-1 and TRBJ2-4; the match to TRBD1 covers 9 bases. The CDR3 runs to 15 residues. In germline, CDR1 is MNHNS, CDR2 SASEGT. The trim removed 5 bases at V and 1 base at J, leaving 3 bases unmatched. Written as DNA, the CDR3 is TGTGCCAGCAGTCCCGACAGGGGGGCCAAAAACATTCAGTACTTC. Amino acid sequence: CASSPDRGAKNIQYF.